This paragraph covers one T cell receptor beta chain sequence. Its target is not known. The data were obtained in a study of T-cell memory formation after mild COVID-19. Study information: Largely, TCR clusters stayed within a single donor.

Study-level points and caveats: There were some responding clones in pre-infection memory, which suggested that cross-reactive memory had joined. Clones contracting over day 15 to 85 were CD4/CD8 balanced, with later expanders leaning CD4+.

Germline V gene sequence: CDR1 SGHRS, CDR2 YFSETQ. The V and J ends lost 6 bases and 9 bases respectively, with 19 bases between them. The CDR3 is made up of 14 amino acids. Employing constant-segment primers, 5'RACE generated TCR alpha and TCR beta cDNA libraries bearing sample barcodes and UMIs. One entry per CDR3 protein, called by TCRdb with MiXCR from the 5' RACE reads. The table shows roughly 150,000 distinct CDR3 sequences, with roughly 15% occurring only once. This receptor was obtained from an adult woman who had mild COVID-19 (a few samples of this study predate the infection). Cell type and time point are not known. Sequencing was performed on PBMCs or a T cell subset sorted from them (not recorded which). The chain carries TRBV5-1 and TRBJ2-1; weak D call: TRBD2 (7 bases). The CDR3 reads CASNREGGSSEQFF. CDR3 nucleotides: TGCGCCAGCAACAGGGAGGGCGGGTCATCTGAGCAGTTCTTC.